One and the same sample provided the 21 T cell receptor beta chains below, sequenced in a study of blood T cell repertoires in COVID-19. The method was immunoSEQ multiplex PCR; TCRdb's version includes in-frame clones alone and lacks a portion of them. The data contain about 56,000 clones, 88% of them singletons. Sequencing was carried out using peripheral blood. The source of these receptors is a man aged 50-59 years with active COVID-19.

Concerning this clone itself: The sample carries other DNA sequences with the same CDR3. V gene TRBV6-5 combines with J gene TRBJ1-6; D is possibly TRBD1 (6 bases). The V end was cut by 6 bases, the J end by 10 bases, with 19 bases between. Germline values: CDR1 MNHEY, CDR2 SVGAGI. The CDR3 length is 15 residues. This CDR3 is CASSKVYRAGSPLHF. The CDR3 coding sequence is TGTGCCAGCAGCAAAGTTTACAGGGCGGGCTCACCCCTCCACTTT.

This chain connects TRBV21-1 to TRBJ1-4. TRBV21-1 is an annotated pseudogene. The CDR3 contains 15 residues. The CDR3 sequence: CASSKEVERNEKLFF. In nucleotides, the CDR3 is TGTGCCAGCAGCAAAGAGGTAGAGCGTAATGAAAAACTGTTTTTT.

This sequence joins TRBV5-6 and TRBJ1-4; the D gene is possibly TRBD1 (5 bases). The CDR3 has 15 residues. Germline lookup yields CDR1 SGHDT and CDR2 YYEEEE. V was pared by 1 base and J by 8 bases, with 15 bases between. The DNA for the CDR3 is TGTGCCAGCAGCTTGAAACTCTCAGGGATCGAAAAACTGTTTTTT. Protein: CASSLKLSGIEKLFF.

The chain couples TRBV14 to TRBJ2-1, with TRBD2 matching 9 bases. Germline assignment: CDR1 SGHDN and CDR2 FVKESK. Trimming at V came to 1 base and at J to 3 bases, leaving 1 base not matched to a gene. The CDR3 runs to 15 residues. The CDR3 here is CASSQASGDYNEQFF. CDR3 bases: TGTGCCAGCAGCCAAGCTAGCGGGGACTACAATGAGCAGTTCTTC.

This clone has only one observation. CDR3: CASSLARGNGANVLTF. The CDR3 DNA reads as TGTGCCAGCAGCTTAGCGCGGGGGAATGGGGCCAACGTCCTGACTTTC. V is TRBV7-2 and J is TRBJ2-6; 7 nucleotides match TRBD2. After removal of 0 bases from V and 3 bases from J, the junction contained 2 bases not matched to a gene. The CDR3 has 16 residues. Germline V gene sequence: CDR1 SGHTA, CDR2 FQGNSA.

The CDR3 spells CASSPEAGQAGELFF. CDR3 nucleotides: TGTGCCAGCAGCCCAGAGGCAGGGCAGGCCGGGGAGCTGTTTTTT. V usage is TRBV7-9 and J usage is TRBJ2-2; D is possibly TRBD1 (5 bases). The ends were cut back, 5 bases at V and 6 bases at J, with 16 bases in the middle. This CDR3 contains 15 residues. Per germline, CDR1 SEHNR and CDR2 FQNEAQ (reference sequence).

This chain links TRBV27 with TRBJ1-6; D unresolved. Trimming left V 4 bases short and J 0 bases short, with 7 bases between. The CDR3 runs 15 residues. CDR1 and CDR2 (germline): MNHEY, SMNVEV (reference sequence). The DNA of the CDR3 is TGTGCCAGCAGTTCCCTGAGCTCCTATAATTCACCCCTCCACTTT. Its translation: CASSSLSSYNSPLHF.

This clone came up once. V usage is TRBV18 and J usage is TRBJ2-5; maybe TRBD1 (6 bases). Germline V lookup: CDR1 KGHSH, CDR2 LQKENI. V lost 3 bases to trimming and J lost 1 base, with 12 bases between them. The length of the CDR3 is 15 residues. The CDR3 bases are TGTGCCAGCTCACCCAAATGGACAGTCCAAGAGACCCAGTACTTC. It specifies CASSPKWTVQETQYF.

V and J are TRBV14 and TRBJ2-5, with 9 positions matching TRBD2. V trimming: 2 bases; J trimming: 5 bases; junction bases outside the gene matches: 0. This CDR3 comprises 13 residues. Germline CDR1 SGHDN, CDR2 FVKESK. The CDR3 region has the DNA TGTGCCAGCAGCCAAAGCGGGGGGGAGACCCAGTACTTC. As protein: CASSQSGGETQYF.

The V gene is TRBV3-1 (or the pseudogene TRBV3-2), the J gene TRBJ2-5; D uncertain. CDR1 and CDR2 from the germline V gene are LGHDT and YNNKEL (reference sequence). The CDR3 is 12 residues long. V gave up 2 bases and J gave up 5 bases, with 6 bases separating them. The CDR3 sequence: CASSQWQETQYF. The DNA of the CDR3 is TGTGCCAGCAGCCAATGGCAGGAGACCCAGTACTTC.

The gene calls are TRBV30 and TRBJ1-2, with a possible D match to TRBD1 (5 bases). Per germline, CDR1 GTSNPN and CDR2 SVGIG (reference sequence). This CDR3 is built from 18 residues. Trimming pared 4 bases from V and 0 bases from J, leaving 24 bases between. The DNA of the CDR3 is TGTGCCTGGATTGCAAAGCTGGTTATGCGGACATCTAACTATGGCTACACCTTC. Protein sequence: CAWIAKLVMRTSNYGYTF. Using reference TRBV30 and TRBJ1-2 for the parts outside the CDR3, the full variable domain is SQTIHQWPATLVQPVGSPLSLECTVEGTSNPNLYWYRQAAGRGLQLLFYSVGIGQISSEVPQNLSASRPQDRQFILSSKKLLLSDSGFYLCAWIAKLVMRTSNYGYTFGSGTRLTVV.

For the CDR3, the DNA is TGTGCCAGCATCGATCTACAGGGGCGCCAAGAGACCCAGTACTTC. As protein: CASIDLQGRQETQYF. The genes are TRBV7-8 and TRBJ2-5; 7 nucleotides align to TRBD1. CDR3 length: 15 amino acids. The germline V gene encodes CDR1 SGHVS and CDR2 FQNEAQ. Trimming at V came to 7 bases and at J to 1 base, leaving 9 bases not matched to a gene.

Here the CDR3 reads CASSQEGAMAETQYF. The CDR3 nucleotides read TGCGCCAGCAGCCAAGAGGGGGCCATGGCGGAGACCCAGTACTTC. The chain is built from TRBV4-3 and TRBJ2-5; D may be TRBD1 (6 bases). Trimming cost V 0 bases and J 5 bases, with 13 bases left between them. This CDR3 spans 15 amino acids. Germline assignment: CDR1 LGHNA and CDR2 YSLEER.

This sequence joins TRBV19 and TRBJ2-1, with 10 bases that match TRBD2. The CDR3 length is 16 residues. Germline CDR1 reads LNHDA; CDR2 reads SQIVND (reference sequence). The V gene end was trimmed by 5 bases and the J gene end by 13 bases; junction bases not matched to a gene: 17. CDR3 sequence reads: CASSPRGIAGGQSQFF. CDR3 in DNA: TGTGCCAGTAGTCCCCGTGGAATAGCGGGGGGCCAGAGCCAGTTCTTC.

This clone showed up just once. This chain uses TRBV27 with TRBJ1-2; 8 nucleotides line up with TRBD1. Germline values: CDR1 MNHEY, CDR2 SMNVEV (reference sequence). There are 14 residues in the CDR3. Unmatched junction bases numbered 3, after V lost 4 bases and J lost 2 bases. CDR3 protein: CASSSGGDNYGYTF. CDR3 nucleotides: TGTGCCAGCAGTTCAGGGGGCGACAACTATGGCTACACCTTC.

CDR3 region: CASSPGERETQYF. The CDR3, as DNA: TGTGCCAGCTCACCCGGTGAACGGGAGACCCAGTACTTC. J is TRBJ2-5 and V is TRBV18; no reliable D call. The length of the CDR3 is 13 residues. The V end lost 3 bases, the J end lost 5 bases, and 10 bases lay between the germline ends. Germline CDR1 is KGHSH and CDR2 is LQKENI.

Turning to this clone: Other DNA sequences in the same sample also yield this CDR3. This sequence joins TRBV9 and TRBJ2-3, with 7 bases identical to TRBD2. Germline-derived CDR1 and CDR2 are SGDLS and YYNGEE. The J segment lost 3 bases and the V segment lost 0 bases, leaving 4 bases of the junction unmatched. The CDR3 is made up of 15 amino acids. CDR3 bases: TGTGCCAGCAGCGTAGGCGGGAGTAGTACAGATACGCAGTATTTT. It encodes CASSVGGSSTDTQYF. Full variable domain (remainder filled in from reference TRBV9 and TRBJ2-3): DSGVTQTPKHLITATGQRVTLRCSPRSGDLSVYWYQQSLDQGLQFLIQYYNGEERAKGNILERFSAQQFPDLHSELNLSSLELGDSALYFCASSVGGSSTDTQYFGPGTRLTVL.

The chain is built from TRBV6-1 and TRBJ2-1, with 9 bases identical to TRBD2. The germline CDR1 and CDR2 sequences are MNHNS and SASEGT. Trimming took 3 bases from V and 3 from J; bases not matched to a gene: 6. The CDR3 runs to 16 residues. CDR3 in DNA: TGTGCCAGCAGTGATTGGCGGGGGGGGTTCTACAATGAGCAGTTCTTC. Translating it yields CASSDWRGGFYNEQFF.

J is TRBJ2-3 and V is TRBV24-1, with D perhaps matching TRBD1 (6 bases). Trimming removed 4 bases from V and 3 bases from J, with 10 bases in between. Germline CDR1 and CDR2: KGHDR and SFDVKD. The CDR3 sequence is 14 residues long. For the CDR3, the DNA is TGTGCCACCAGTGACCCTGGACAGACAGATACGCAGTATTTT. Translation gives CATSDPGQTDTQYF.

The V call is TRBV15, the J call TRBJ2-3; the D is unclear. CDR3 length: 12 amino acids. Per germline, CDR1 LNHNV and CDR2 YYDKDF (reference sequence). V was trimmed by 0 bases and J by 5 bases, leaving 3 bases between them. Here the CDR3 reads CATSRDIDTQYF. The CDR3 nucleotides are TGTGCCACCAGCAGAGATATAGATACGCAGTATTTT.

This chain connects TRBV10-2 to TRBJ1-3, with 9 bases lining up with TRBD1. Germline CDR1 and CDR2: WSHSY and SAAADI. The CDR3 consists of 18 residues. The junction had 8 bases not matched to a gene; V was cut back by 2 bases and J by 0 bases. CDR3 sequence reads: CASSETSGTGPSGNTIYF. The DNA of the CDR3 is TGCGCCAGCAGTGAGACAAGCGGGACAGGGCCCTCTGGAAACACCATATATTTT.